These 18 T cell receptor beta chains came from one sample sequenced in a study of beta chain features in type 1 diabetes. The authors reverse transcribed all of the isolated RNA, so sequencing captured expressed TCRB transcripts. Assay used: immunoSEQ multiplex PCR; TCRdb lists only in-frame clones, some missing. The sample consists of roughly 500,000 clones, roughly 11% of them appearing once. The sequenced sample was naive CD4+ T cells from blood. The receptors come from a young woman in good health.

V is TRBV27 and J is TRBJ2-3, with D maybe TRBD2 (6 bases). Germline CDR1 reads MNHEY; CDR2 reads SMNVEV (reference sequence). Trimming stripped 5 bases from V and 4 bases from J, with 13 bases between. This CDR3 has 14 residues. The CDR3 nucleotides are TGTGCCAGCAGTCAGGGCGGGGCTCCAGATACGCAGTATTTT. Translated, it gives CASSQGGAPDTQYF.

This clone was seen a few times. The chain couples TRBV4-3 to TRBJ1-6, with 7 positions matching TRBD1. V shed 1 base, J shed 11 bases, and the junction held 14 bases outside the gene matches. The CDR3 runs to 17 residues. The germline gives CDR1 LGHNA, CDR2 YSLEER. The CDR3 bases are TGCGCCAGCAGCCAAGGGGTATCGACAGGGAGACAGACACCCCTCCACTTT. It encodes CASSQGVSTGRQTPLHF.

The J gene is TRBJ2-3, the V gene TRBV7-2, with a possible D match to TRBD1 (6 bases). This CDR3 comprises 15 residues. Germline V gene sequence: CDR1 SGHTA, CDR2 FQGNSA. V lost 1 base, J lost 2 bases, and 10 bases lay in between. The CDR3 here is CASSLGTVPTDTQYF. CDR3 coding DNA: TGTGCCAGCAGCTTAGGGACAGTCCCCACAGATACGCAGTATTTT. Variable domain in full (rest from reference TRBV7-2 and TRBJ2-3): GAGVSQSPSNKVTEKGKDVELRCDPISGHTALYWYRQSLGQGLEFLIYFQGNSAPDKSGLPSDRFSAERTGGSVSTLTIQRTQQEDSAVYLCASSLGTVPTDTQYFGPGTRLTVL.

The rearrangement uses TRBV29-1 and TRBJ2-1; unclear D gene. V lost 6 bases, J lost 3 bases, and 9 bases lay in between. Looked up from germline, CDR1 is SQVTM and CDR2 is ANQGSEA. The CDR3 is 12 residues long. In nucleotides, the CDR3 is TGCAGCGTAGCAGTCGACTACAATGAGCAGTTCTTC. This encodes CSVAVDYNEQFF.

The chain joins TRBV4-2 to TRBJ2-2; D possibly corresponds to TRBD2 (6 bases). V was cut by 4 bases and J by 3 bases, with 12 bases left in between. The CDR3 loop spans 15 amino acids. The germline CDR1 and CDR2 sequences are LGHNA and YNFKEQ. CDR3 coding DNA: TGTGCCAGCAGCCCCGGCGGGGCTTACACCGGGGAGCTGTTTTTT. Amino acid sequence: CASSPGGAYTGELFF.

The rearrangement uses TRBV29-1 and TRBJ2-3; TRBD2 is a possible D gene (5 bases). V was clipped by 7 bases and J by 2 bases, with 16 bases between them. This CDR3 contains 14 residues. Germline assignment: CDR1 SQVTM and CDR2 ANQGSEA. The CDR3 region is CSASTGITTDTQYF. CDR3 nucleotides: TGCAGCGCAAGTACCGGGATAACCACAGATACGCAGTATTTT.

This chain joins TRBV27 and TRBJ1-2; possible D gene TRBD1, 5 bases. The CDR3 is 13 amino acids. The V end was cut by 6 bases, the J end by 6 bases, with 14 bases between. Germline values: CDR1 MNHEY, CDR2 SMNVEV (reference sequence). The CDR3 region is CASRDSSYHGYTF. In DNA form, the CDR3 reads TGTGCCAGCAGAGACAGTTCCTATCATGGCTACACCTTC.

CDR3 amino acids: CASSQARGLYNEQFF. CDR3 coding DNA: TGCGCCAGCAGCCAAGCAAGGGGGCTTTACAATGAGCAGTTCTTC. The chain has TRBV4-1 and TRBJ2-1, with 7 bases lining up with TRBD1. Per germline, CDR1 MGHRA and CDR2 YSYEKL. The J segment lost 4 bases and the V segment lost 1 base, leaving 4 bases of the junction unmatched. CDR3 size: 15 residues.

The rearrangement links TRBV11-2 to TRBJ2-7; 11 nucleotides match TRBD2. The germline V gene encodes CDR1 SGHAT and CDR2 FQNNGV. V gave up 5 bases and J gave up 2 bases; unmatched junction bases: 5. The CDR3 runs 15 residues. CDR3 bases: TGTGCCAGCAGCCATAGACTAGCGGGGACCTACGAGCAGTACTTC. Amino acids: CASSHRLAGTYEQYF.

This clone appeared a few times. The CDR3 region has the DNA TGTGCCAGCAGCCCCAGACTAGCGGGGAGCTCCGGGGAGCTGTTTTTT. It codes for CASSPRLAGSSGELFF. The chain uses TRBV7-2 and TRBJ2-2, with 11 nucleotides matching TRBD2. J lost 6 bases, V lost 5 bases, and 8 bases had no gene match. CDR1 and CDR2 (germline): SGHTA, FQGNSA. This CDR3 has 16 residues.

This clone was counted between two and nine times. The chain employs TRBV1 and TRBJ2-7. TRBV1 constitutes a pseudogene. This CDR3 region has 15 residues. The chain's CDR3 is CTSSQDRQQHYEQYV. CDR3 bases: TGCACCAGCAGCCAAGATCGTCAACAGCACTACGAGCAGTACGTC.

This clone occurred once. The chain couples TRBV7-2 to TRBJ2-3, with 7 bases fitting TRBD2. V dropped 6 bases and J dropped 3; count of bases not matched to a gene: 9. CDR3 length: 15 amino acids. Germline CDR1 is SGHTA and CDR2 is FQGNSA. The CDR3: CASRLYWGGTDTQYF. In DNA, the CDR3 is TGTGCCAGCAGACTTTACTGGGGAGGGACAGATACGCAGTATTTT.

The sample holds a few counts of this clone. This chain joins TRBV7-2 and TRBJ2-2; 8 nucleotides agree with TRBD1. The CDR3 has 11 residues. Trimming at V came to 4 bases and at J to 13 bases, leaving 2 bases not matched to a gene. Germline CDR1 and CDR2: SGHTA and FQGNSA. CDR3 sequence: CASSYGTGLFF. The CDR3 DNA reads TGTGCCAGCAGCTACGGGACAGGGCTGTTTTTT.

The rearrangement uses TRBV7-8 and TRBJ2-7, with D tentatively TRBD1 or TRBD2 (5 bases each). V lost 2 bases to trimming and J lost 2 bases, with 10 bases between them. The CDR3 has 14 amino acids. Germline CDR1 is SGHVS and CDR2 is FQNEAQ. CDR3 amino acids: CASSLRDVAYEQYF. The DNA for the CDR3 is TGTGCCAGCAGCTTACGGGACGTAGCCTACGAGCAGTACTTC.

The sample holds a few counts of this clone. The J gene is TRBJ2-5, the V gene TRBV7-2; D possibly corresponds to TRBD2 (6 bases). V lost 2 bases, J lost 5 bases, and 12 bases lay in between. Germline V gene sequence: CDR1 SGHTA, CDR2 FQGNSA. CDR3 length: 14 amino acids. The CDR3 is CASSLPLAPETQYF. CDR3 sequence (DNA): TGTGCCAGCAGCTTACCGCTAGCGCCGGAGACCCAGTACTTC.

This rearrangement joins TRBV7-9 to TRBJ1-2; D not certain. Germline-derived CDR1 and CDR2 are SEHNR and FQNEAQ (reference sequence). The CDR3 loop spans 13 amino acids. V gave up 5 bases and J gave up 8 bases, with 15 bases separating them. CDR3 protein: CASSPRLQIGYTF. CDR3 bases: TGTGCCAGCAGCCCCAGGTTGCAAATCGGCTACACCTTC.

This clone was counted between two and nine times. The chain joins TRBV30 to TRBJ1-1; no clear D. Germline CDR1 and CDR2: GTSNPN and SVGIG (reference sequence). CDR3 size: 13 residues. Trimming cost V 0 bases and J 2 bases, with 7 bases left between them. Here the CDR3 DNA reads TGTGCCTGGAGTGTAACAGTTAACACTGAAGCTTTCTTT. The encoded protein is CAWSVTVNTEAFF.

This rearrangement joins TRBV27 to TRBJ2-2; 8 bases match TRBD1. The CDR3 is 15 amino acids. V dropped 5 bases and J dropped 6; count of bases not matched to a gene: 8. Germline V gives CDR1 MNHEY, CDR2 SMNVEV (reference sequence). For the CDR3, the DNA is TGTGCCAGCAGTCGACCGAGACAGGGGCCCGGGGAGCTGTTTTTT. Its protein product is CASSRPRQGPGELFF.